The 32 T cell receptor beta chains in this list originate from one sample, sequenced in a study of OX40 agonist ivuxolimab in advanced cancers. The library was prepared using the immunoSEQ multiplex PCR assay. In TCRdb, the immuneACCESS table is reduced to in-frame sequences with V and J assigned. These tables do not hold every clone; where another copy was compared, an unresolved V gene accounts for under half, and the others remain unexplained. For this sample there are roughly 62,000 clones; more than 75% appear just once. The biggest ten clones account for approximately 2.6% of the sample. The starting material was CD4+ or CD8+ T cells sorted from blood, obtained in a trial of the OX40 agonist ivuxolimab. These receptors all stem from an adult with an advanced solid tumor such as melanoma, head and neck, liver or kidney cancer.

The J gene is TRBJ1-5, the V gene TRBV28; tentatively, D is TRBD1 (5 bases). Germline V gives CDR1 MDHEN, CDR2 SYDVKM. With 6 bases removed from V and 7 bases from J, the gap between germline ends came to 10 bases. The CDR3 spans 12 residues. CDR3 coding DNA: TGTGCCAGCAGGGGGGACCTACAGCCCCAGCATTTT. Residues: CASRGDLQPQHF.

The genes are TRBV9 and TRBJ2-1, with 10 bases lining up with TRBD1. The CDR3 is 15 residues long. Unmatched junction bases numbered 7, after V lost 3 bases and J lost 7 bases. Per the germline V gene, CDR1 is SGDLS and CDR2 is YYNGEE. The chain's CDR3 is CASSAYGTGVNEQFF. CDR3 DNA sequence: TGTGCCAGCAGCGCCTACGGGACAGGGGTAAATGAGCAGTTCTTC.

J is TRBJ2-5 and V is TRBV11-3, with 9 bases that match TRBD1. Looked up from germline, CDR1 is SGHNT and CDR2 is YENEEA. Trimming cost V 8 bases and J 5 bases; bases outside gene matches: 12. CDR3 length equals 15 residues. CDR3 protein: CASSTGTGREETQYF. The CDR3 DNA follows: TGTGCCAGCTCGACCGGGACAGGGCGTGAGGAGACCCAGTACTTC. The variable domain in full, with the rest retrieved from reference TRBV11-3 and TRBJ2-5, is EAGVVQSPRYKIIEKKQPVAFWCNPISGHNTLYWYLQNLGQGPELLIRYENEEAVDDSQLPKDRFSAERLKGVDSTLKIQPAELGDSAVYLCASSTGTGREETQYFGPGTRLLVL.

The chain has TRBV28 and TRBJ1-2; D is unclear. Germline assignment: CDR1 MDHEN and CDR2 SYDVKM. Trimming shortened V by 8 bases and J by 7 bases, and 17 bases separated the two germline ends. The CDR3 length is 13 residues. CDR3 amino acids: CASALPTVLGYTF. In DNA form, the CDR3 reads TGTGCCAGCGCCTTACCCACCGTCCTTGGCTACACCTTC.

The chain recombines TRBV6-5 with TRBJ2-7; D gene unclear. The CDR3 has 15 residues. The V and J ends lost 5 bases and 5 bases respectively, with 19 bases between them. Germline V lookup: CDR1 MNHEY, CDR2 SVGAGI. The CDR3 protein is CASSPLRGVRDEQYF. The CDR3 nucleotides are TGTGCCAGCAGTCCCCTACGTGGCGTTAGGGACGAGCAGTACTTC.

This sequence joins TRBV11-2 and TRBJ1-2, with D perhaps TRBD1 (5 bases). Germline V CDR1 and CDR2: SGHAT, FQNNGV. Trimming shortened V by 5 bases and J by 14 bases, and 30 bases separated the two germline ends. The CDR3 spans 16 residues. CDR3 sequence: CASSPGDRRLTMATTF. The CDR3 DNA reads as TGTGCCAGCAGCCCGGGGGATCGACGTTTAACTATGGCTACAACCTTC.

The chain recombines TRBV6-5 with TRBJ1-3; D gene ambiguous. This CDR3 has 14 residues. Germline V gene sequence: CDR1 MNHEY, CDR2 SVGAGI. The V end was cut by 0 bases, the J end by 7 bases, with 10 bases between. CDR3 in amino acids: CASSYSRQINTIYF. CDR3 DNA: TGTGCCAGCAGTTACTCTAGGCAGATTAACACCATATATTTT.

The chain is built from TRBV7-2 and TRBJ2-7; D is uncertain. V was shortened by 2 bases and J by 4 bases, with 3 bases between the two germline ends. Germline V gene data show CDR1 as SGHTA and CDR2 as FQGNSA. The length of the CDR3 is 11 residues. The CDR3 reads CASSLLYEQYF. In nucleotides, the CDR3 is TGTGCCAGCAGCTTATTGTACGAGCAGTACTTC.

Only a few counts were recorded for this clone. The chain carries TRBV9 and TRBJ1-5; D perhaps matches TRBD1 (6 bases). The germline V gene has CDR1 SGDLS and CDR2 YYNGEE. The germline V and J ends were trimmed by 4 bases and 6 bases, with 14 bases remaining between them. CDR3 size: 14 residues. Written as DNA, the CDR3 is TGTGCCAGCAGCCAGGGGTCAGGGAGTCAGCCCCAGCATTTT. Translation: CASSQGSGSQPQHF.

The rearrangement joins TRBV19 to TRBJ2-5; the D gene is possibly TRBD2 (6 bases). Deletions cut 3 bases from V and 2 bases from J, with 7 bases between. CDR1 and CDR2 from the germline V gene are LNHDA and SQIVND (reference sequence). This CDR3 has 13 residues. This chain's CDR3 is CASSMAGQETQYF. The CDR3 DNA follows: TGTGCCAGTAGTATGGCGGGACAAGAGACCCAGTACTTC.

The chain joins TRBV7-8 to TRBJ1-1, with D unclear. This CDR3 has 13 amino acids. The V gene lost 3 bases and the J gene lost 3 bases, with 8 bases spanning the gap. Germline V CDR1 and CDR2: SGHVS, FQNEAQ. The CDR3 region has the DNA TGTGCCAGCAGCTTTGGCCCCGACACTGAAGCTTTCTTT. Translated, it gives CASSFGPDTEAFF.

The chain joins TRBV27 to TRBJ2-3, with 15 bases lining up with TRBD2. Germline lookup yields CDR1 MNHEY and CDR2 SMNVEV (reference sequence). The trim removed 5 bases at V and 5 bases at J, leaving 11 bases unmatched. The CDR3 sequence is 18 residues long. The CDR3 nucleotides are TGTGCCAGCAGTATGTCCTGGACTAGCGGGGGGGTAGTAGATACGCAGTATTTT. This gives the protein CASSMSWTSGGVVDTQYF.

The V gene is TRBV19, the J gene TRBJ2-5; 7 nucleotides match TRBD1. The V segment lost 3 bases and the J segment 3 bases; nucleotides outside the gene matches: 4. The CDR3 consists of 14 residues. Per the germline V gene, CDR1 is LNHDA and CDR2 is SQIVND (reference sequence). In DNA, the CDR3 is TGTGCCAGTAGTATCAGAGGGGGCGAAGAGACCCAGTACTTC. Its translation is CASSIRGGEETQYF.

The chain is built from TRBV9 and TRBJ1-2; D is unresolved. This CDR3 is built from 13 residues. V lost 0 bases and J lost 1, with 4 bases in between. Looked up from germline, CDR1 is SGDLS and CDR2 is YYNGEE. CDR3 sequence: CASSVDNNYGYTF. The CDR3 bases are TGTGCCAGCAGCGTAGACAATAACTATGGCTACACCTTC.

The rearrangement uses TRBV6-6 and TRBJ1-1; D not resolved. CDR1 is MNHNY, CDR2 SVGAGI, per germline (reference sequence). The CDR3 runs 11 residues. Trimming pared 7 bases from V and 1 base from J, leaving 4 bases between. Here the CDR3 DNA reads TGTGCCAGCATAGGGAACACTGAAGCTTTCTTT. This gives the protein CASIGNTEAFF.

V and J are TRBV2 and TRBJ1-3; D call uncertain. Germline lookup yields CDR1 SNHLY and CDR2 FYNNEI. This CDR3 region has 14 residues. V was shortened by 7 bases and J by 0 bases, with 10 bases between the two germline ends. The CDR3 here is CASNEGNSGNTIYF. In DNA, the CDR3 is TGTGCCAGCAACGAAGGCAACTCTGGAAACACCATATATTTT.

The CDR3 DNA follows: TGCGCCAGCAGCCCCCCGACCAGGGGGGGGCGGGAGACCCAGTACTTC. Protein sequence: CASSPPTRGGRETQYF. The chain uses TRBV5-1 and TRBJ2-5; the D gene could be TRBD1 or TRBD2 (7 bases each). Germline V gene data show CDR1 as SGHRS and CDR2 as YFSETQ. Trimming took 4 bases from V and 5 from J, leaving 21 bases between them. The CDR3 runs to 16 residues.

The chain recombines TRBV29-1 with TRBJ2-7; TRBD2 aligns across 7 bases. After removal of 7 bases from V and 5 bases from J, the junction contained 11 bases not matched to a gene. The CDR3 spans 13 residues. CDR1 is SQVTM and CDR2 is ANQGSEA in the germline V gene. CDR3 region: CSGGGQPPNEQYF. The CDR3 DNA is TGCAGCGGGGGGGGTCAGCCCCCCAACGAGCAGTACTTC.

This chain connects TRBV6-6 to TRBJ1-3; D not resolved. The CDR3 contains 14 residues. CDR1 is MNHNY and CDR2 is SVGAGI in the germline V gene (reference sequence). Between the trimmed V and J ends, which lost 4 bases and 0 bases, there was a span of 7 bases. In DNA form, the CDR3 reads TGTGCCAGCAGTTTTAGCGACTCTGGAAACACCATATATTTT. It specifies CASSFSDSGNTIYF.

The chain combines TRBV18 with TRBJ1-6, with D possibly matching TRBD1 (6 bases). CDR3 length: 15 amino acids. Per the germline V gene, CDR1 is KGHSH and CDR2 is LQKENI. V lost 3 bases to trimming and J lost 5 bases, with 11 bases between them. The CDR3 protein is CASSPGQTDNSPLHF. CDR3 nucleotides: TGTGCCAGCTCACCCGGACAGACCGATAATTCACCCCTCCACTTT.

This sequence joins TRBV29-1 and TRBJ1-2; D possibly corresponds to TRBD1 (6 bases). This CDR3 region has 11 residues. Trimming took off 4 bases at V and 4 bases at J, with 7 bases between the two ends. Germline lookup yields CDR1 SQVTM and CDR2 ANQGSEA. The CDR3 sequence is CSVGGAYGYTF. The CDR3 DNA reads as TGCAGCGTTGGGGGGGCCTATGGCTACACCTTC. Full variable domain (remainder filled in from reference TRBV29-1 and TRBJ1-2): SAVISQKPSRDICQRGTSLTIQCQVDSQVTMMFWYRQQPGQSLTLIATANQGSEATYESGFVIDKFPISRPNLTFSTLTVSNMSPEDSSIYLCSVGGAYGYTFGSGTRLTVV.

This clone was observed a single time. In nucleotides, the CDR3 is TGTGCCAGCAGATCTCAAGTCGAGGGCGAGCAGTACTTC. This translates into CASRSQVEGEQYF. The rearrangement uses TRBV7-3 and TRBJ2-7, with D perhaps matching TRBD2 (5 bases). Germline values: CDR1 SGHTA, CDR2 FQGTGA. Trimming removed 6 bases from V and 6 bases from J, with 15 bases in between. The CDR3 has 13 amino acids.

V usage is TRBV2 and J usage is TRBJ1-5; weak D call: TRBD1 (5 bases). Germline assignment: CDR1 SNHLY and CDR2 FYNNEI. The V end lost 8 bases, the J end lost 3 bases, and 17 bases lay between the germline ends. This CDR3 spans 15 amino acids. The CDR3 here is CASGDQGNPNQPQHF. In DNA form, the CDR3 reads TGTGCCAGCGGCGACCAGGGAAACCCCAATCAGCCCCAGCATTTT.

This chain uses TRBV7-2 with TRBJ2-1; perhaps TRBD1 as D (6 bases). Trimming cost V 3 bases and J 2 bases, with 11 bases left between them. CDR3 length: 15 amino acids. Germline V lookup: CDR1 SGHTA, CDR2 FQGNSA. The CDR3 sequence is CASSLTTGAYNEQFF. CDR3 in DNA: TGTGCCAGCAGCTTGACGACAGGAGCCTACAATGAGCAGTTCTTC. The full variable domain, rest sourced from reference TRBV7-2 and TRBJ2-1, is GAGVSQSPSNKVTEKGKDVELRCDPISGHTALYWYRQSLGQGLEFLIYFQGNSAPDKSGLPSDRFSAERTGGSVSTLTIQRTQQEDSAVYLCASSLTTGAYNEQFFGPGTRLTVL.

Here the CDR3 DNA reads TGTGCCAGCAGCTTTTTCCTCTTTGAGACAGGACAGCATTTT. Its translation: CASSFFLFETGQHF. V and J are TRBV5-6 and TRBJ1-5; tentative D call: TRBD1 (6 bases). The CDR3 contains 14 residues. Trimming stripped 2 bases from V and 13 bases from J, with 19 bases between. CDR1 SGHDT and CDR2 YYEEEE come from the germline V gene.

The gene calls are TRBV10-3 and TRBJ1-6, with 7 bases that match TRBD1. Per the germline V gene, CDR1 is ENHRY and CDR2 is SYGVKD. The CDR3 runs 13 residues. Trimming cost V 11 bases and J 8 bases; bases outside gene matches: 9. The CDR3: CASYRQGDSPLHF. In DNA, the CDR3 is TGTGCCTCCTACCGACAGGGAGATTCACCCCTCCACTTT.

Concerning this clone: Other nucleotide sequences from this sample produce the same CDR3. This sequence joins TRBV5-4 and TRBJ2-5, with 9 bases aligning to TRBD2. There are 15 residues in the CDR3. The germline gives CDR1 SGHNT, CDR2 YYREEE (reference sequence). V was pared by 0 bases and J by 5 bases, with 5 bases of the junction left unmatched. The CDR3 region is CASSLGRGGSETQYF. The CDR3 DNA follows: TGTGCCAGCAGCTTGGGGCGGGGGGGGTCGGAGACCCAGTACTTC. Combining the CDR3 with reference TRBV5-4 and TRBJ2-5 gives the whole variable domain ETGVTQSPTHLIKTRGQQVTLRCSSQSGHNTVSWYQQALGQGPQFIFQYYREEENGRGNFPPRFSGLQFPNYSSELNVNALELDDSALYLCASSLGRGGSETQYFGPGTRLLVL.

The chain has TRBV7-2 and TRBJ1-1, with a tentative D call TRBD1 (5 bases). CDR3 size: 14 residues. Germline V gives CDR1 SGHTA, CDR2 FQGNSA. V shed 2 bases and J shed 1 base, with 8 bases lying between them. CDR3 region: CASSLSGRNTEAFF. The CDR3 region has the DNA TGTGCCAGCAGCTTATCGGGACGGAACACTGAAGCTTTCTTT.

The genes are TRBV19 and TRBJ1-5, with TRBD1 matching over 12 bases. This CDR3 region has 15 residues. Germline V gives CDR1 LNHDA, CDR2 SQIVND (reference sequence). Germline trimming cut 5 bases from V and 5 bases from J; bases unmatched to any gene: 4. CDR3 bases: TGTGCCAGTAGTGGGACAGGGGGCATCGATCAGCCCCAGCATTTT. Translating gives CASSGTGGIDQPQHF.

This chain connects TRBV29-1 to TRBJ2-7; D remains ambiguous. CDR3 length: 12 residues. Germline V gene data show CDR1 as SQVTM and CDR2 as ANQGSEA. V lost 2 bases to trimming and J lost 2 bases, with 7 bases between them. CDR3 region: CSVERGPYEQYF. In DNA form, the CDR3 reads TGCAGCGTTGAACGAGGACCCTACGAGCAGTACTTC.

In this sample, this clone turned up a few times. The chain combines TRBV29-1 with TRBJ1-1; D not resolved. CDR1 SQVTM and CDR2 ANQGSEA come from the germline V gene. V gave up 0 bases and J gave up 4 bases, with 6 bases separating them. The CDR3 sequence is 12 residues long. The CDR3 bases are TGCAGCGTTGAAGATCAACGCACTGAAGCTTTCTTT. This codes for CSVEDQRTEAFF.

The gene calls are TRBV19 and TRBJ1-6, with D possibly being TRBD1 (5 bases). Germline CDR1 reads LNHDA; CDR2 reads SQIVND (reference sequence). There are 13 residues in the CDR3. V shed 4 bases and J shed 14 bases, with 15 bases lying between them. The CDR3 spells CASSRGQPETLHF. The CDR3 DNA sequence: TGTGCCAGTAGTAGGGGCCAACCTGAAACCCTCCACTTT.